This entry concerns a single T cell receptor (beta chain). There are 15 residues in the CDR3. Germline CDR1 and CDR2: MNHEY and SVGAGI. The V gene end was trimmed by 0 bases and the J gene end by 5 bases; junction bases not matched to a gene: 4. The sample is drawn from a study of blood T cell repertoires in COVID-19. The wider study: The analysed material was cDNA or gDNA that came from T cells, B-cell-depleted T cells, or PBMCs.

The method was immunoSEQ multiplex PCR; TCRdb's version includes in-frame clones alone and lacks a portion of them. The sample carries 310,000 or so clones, around nine tenths recorded once. The rearrangement joins TRBV6-5 to TRBJ1-1; 9 nucleotides agree with TRBD1. The source of this sequence is a woman aged 35 to 49 who had recovered from COVID-19. Sequenced: PBMCs or T cells enriched from blood (not recorded which). The CDR3 coding sequence is TGTGCCAGCAGTTACTCGACAGGGGGATGGACTGAAGCTTTCTTT. Its protein product is CASSYSTGGWTEAFF.